This T cell receptor (beta chain) was captured in a study of blood T cell repertoires in COVID-19. Germline lookup yields CDR1 MDHEN and CDR2 SYDVKM. V trimming: 3 bases; J trimming: 1 base; junction bases outside the gene matches: 4. The CDR3 is made up of 16 amino acids. In the original processing: Amplifying reference gene primers gave estimates of nucleated cell counts. The method was immunoSEQ multiplex PCR; TCRdb's version includes in-frame clones alone and lacks a portion of them. That table gives V, J and clone size, and the DNA gave D and trimming. Among 150,000 to 200,000 clones listed, around 88% were seen once.

The clonotype was recovered from a human donor in a cohort sampled during active COVID-19. The chain recombines TRBV28 with TRBJ1-5; 9 positions match TRBD1. Sequencing was done on a sample of peripheral blood. CDR3 nucleotide sequence: TGTGCCAGCAGTTTGGGACAGGGTTGGAGCAATCAGCCCCAGCATTTT. Translated, it gives CASSLGQGWSNQPQHF.